A selection of T cell receptor beta chains follows, all from one sample in a study of T cell responses to AZD1222 COVID-19 vaccine. Profiled with immunoSEQ multiplex PCR; TCRdb holds only in-frame clones, not every one. The repertoire includes about 100,000 clones, around nine tenths of them detected once, and more than 15% sits in the top ten. The sample was peripheral blood, taken on day 0 of AZD1222 vaccination. These receptors all come from an adult in good health. Each CDR3 is given with its conserved first and last residue. A D gene is named only where the DNA matches it firmly. Clone size, where shown, is once, few, many, or a class for clones that have expanded.

V	length	J	D	size	CDR3	DNA
TRBV5-1	15	TRBJ2-1	TRBD2	.	CASSLGAGLHNEQFF	TGCGCCAGCAGCTTGGGAGCGGGGCTCCACAATGAGCAGTTCTTC
TRBV12-3/TRBV12-4	13	TRBJ1-4	.	.	CASFPSGSEKLFF	TGTGCCAGCTTTCCCTCGGGCTCGGAAAAACTGTTTTTT
TRBV2	12	TRBJ1-1	TRBD1	.	CASSGDSSEAFF	TGTGCCAGCAGCGGGGACAGCAGTGAAGCTTTCTTT
TRBV2	13	TRBJ1-2	TRBD1	.	CASSADRAYGYTF	TGTGCCAGCAGTGCTGACAGGGCCTATGGCTACACCTTC
TRBV7-2	15	TRBJ2-1	TRBD1	few	CASSLAGQAYNEQFF	TGTGCCAGCAGCTTAGCGGGACAGGCGTACAATGAGCAGTTCTTC
TRBV11-1	12	TRBJ1-2	.	.	CASSKNRELCTF	TGTGCCAGCAGCAAAAACAGGGAGCTATGCACCTTC
TRBV7-9	12	TRBJ1-5	.	.	CASSPPGQPQHF	TGTGCCAGCAGCCCCCCAGGTCAGCCCCAGCATTTT
TRBV3-1/TRBV3-2	13	TRBJ2-7	TRBD1	.	CASSRQGSYEQYF	TGTGCCAGCAGTAGACAGGGATCCTACGAGCAGTACTTC
TRBV6-2/TRBV6-3	17	TRBJ1-2	TRBD1	.	CASTYAGTGPTNYGYTF	TGTGCCAGCACTTACGCGGGGACAGGCCCTACTAACTATGGCTACACCTTC
TRBV18	15	TRBJ2-7	TRBD2	once	CASSGGTSGTGEQYF	TGTGCCAGCTCCGGGGGGACTAGCGGGACTGGCGAGCAGTACTTC
TRBV3-1/TRBV3-2	13	TRBJ2-7	.	.	CASTSTDAYEQYF	TGTGCCAGCACCTCGACTGACGCCTACGAGCAGTACTTC